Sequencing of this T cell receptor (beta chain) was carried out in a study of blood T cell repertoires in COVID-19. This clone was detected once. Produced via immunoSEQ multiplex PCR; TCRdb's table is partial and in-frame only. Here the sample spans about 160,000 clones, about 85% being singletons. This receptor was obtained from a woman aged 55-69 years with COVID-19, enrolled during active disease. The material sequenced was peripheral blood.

This CDR3 reads CASSRTASQETQYF. CDR3 sequence (DNA): TGCGCCAGCAGCCGGACAGCCTCCCAGGAGACCCAGTACTTC. The V and J genes are TRBV5-1 and TRBJ2-5, with D possibly TRBD1 on 6 matching bases. In germline, CDR1 is SGHRS, CDR2 YFSETQ. The CDR3 spans 14 residues. Between the trimmed V and J ends, which lost 4 bases and 5 bases, there was a span of 15 bases.